This T cell receptor (beta chain) was sequenced for a study of blood T cell repertoires in COVID-19. Overall study context: Samples taken during acute and convalescent COVID-19 were collected in the United States, Italy and Spain. T cells, B-cell-depleted T cells, or PBMCs provided the cDNA or gDNA that served as material.

Trimming took 3 bases from V and 3 from J, leaving 12 bases between them. The germline CDR1 and CDR2 sequences are MNHEY and SMNVEV (reference sequence). This CDR3 spans 14 amino acids. Per the authors' pipeline: Quantification of nucleated cells was approximated via reference gene primer amplification. Sequencing used immunoSEQ multiplex PCR; TCRdb keeps in-frame clones, though not all of them. The V and J calls and clone size were taken over from that table, and D and trimming were inferred from the DNA. The table includes around 80,000 clones, roughly 91% detected once. This clone was seen a handful of times.

This chain links TRBV27 with TRBJ2-7; a possible D gene is TRBD1 (6 bases). The TCR was taken from a man aged 55-75 years with acute or convalescent COVID-19. The sample taken for sequencing was peripheral blood. CDR3 nucleotides: TGTGCCAGCAGTTTCCTAGGACAGCTCTACGAGCAGTACTTC. This gives the protein CASSFLGQLYEQYF.